Listed below are T cell receptor beta chains from one sample, sequenced in a study of CD8 T cells in ankylosing spondylitis. TCRdb independently ran MiXCR on the 5' RACE reads; one entry per CDR3 protein. The profile shows approximately 250,000 distinct CDR3 sequences, 7.5% to 9.5% of them singletons. Sequencing was performed on blood, either unsorted or a sorted T cell fraction (not recorded which). Receptors were obtained from a female donor with ankylosing spondylitis or in good health (not recorded which). Both conserved end residues are part of each CDR3. Each record gives: D gene, V gene, clone size, J gene, CDR3 DNA, CDR3 protein. The D gene is left open where the match is weak. Not all rows give a size; the values are once, few, many and, for expanded clones, a class.

-	TRBV12-3/TRBV12-4	many	TRBJ2-7	TGTGCCAGCAGACGCCGCGAGGGGTCCTCCTACGAGCAGTACTTC	CASRRREGSSYEQYF
TRBD2	TRBV7-2	-	TRBJ2-1	TGTGCCAGCAGCTTCGGCGGGAGTAGAGAGCAGTTCTTC	CASSFGGSREQFF
TRBD1	TRBV7-8	many	TRBJ1-6	TGTGCCAGCAGCTTCACTCAGGGGGATAATTCACCCCTCCACTTT	CASSFTQGDNSPLHF
-	TRBV2	many	TRBJ2-7	TGTGCCAGCAGTGAGGGGGCGGGGGAAGCCTACGAGCAGTACTTC	CASSEGAGEAYEQYF
-	TRBV20-1	many	TRBJ2-7	TGCAGTGCCCGGGACGCGGCGTTTCGGAGCTCCTACGAGCAGTACTTC	CSARDAAFRSSYEQYF
TRBD2	TRBV28	many	TRBJ2-1	TGTGCCAGCATGGTAACTAGCGGGCTGAGATACAATGAGCAGTTCTTC	CASMVTSGLRYNEQFF
-	TRBV19	few	TRBJ2-7	TGTGCCAGTAGTATAGATTTTGGCAGAAACTACGAGCAGTACTTC	CASSIDFGRNYEQYF
TRBD2	TRBV5-1	-	TRBJ2-7	TGCGCCAGCAGCTCTTCGCTAGCGGGAGCCGGGGACGAGCAGTACTTC	CASSSSLAGAGDEQYF
-	TRBV10-3	-	TRBJ2-1	TGTGCCATCAGACTCAACAATGAGCAGTTCTTC	CAIRLNNEQFF
-	TRBV4-3	many	TRBJ1-1	TGCGCCAGCAGCCAGAGCCGGCCCACTGAAGCTTTCTTT	CASSQSRPTEAFF
-	TRBV29-1	few	TRBJ1-2	TGCAGCTCTAGCTCGGGAAGAGACGGCTACACCTTC	CSSSSGRDGYTF
TRBD2	TRBV5-1	many	TRBJ2-1	TGCGCCAGCAGCTTGGAAGGTAGCGGGAAAGATGAGCAGTTCTTC	CASSLEGSGKDEQFF
-	TRBV12-3/TRBV12-4	many	TRBJ2-3	TGTGCCAGCGATCACAGGGAGCGCTCAGATACGCAGTATTTT	CASDHRERSDTQYF
-	TRBV7-9	-	TRBJ1-1	TGTGCCAGCAGCTTAGACCATTCGGGCACTGAAGCTTTCTTT	CASSLDHSGTEAFF
-	TRBV7-9	-	TRBJ2-2	TGTGCCAGCAGCTTAGAGGGGTTGGCCGGGGAGCTGTTTTTT	CASSLEGLAGELFF
TRBD2	TRBV20-1	many	TRBJ2-7	TGCAGTGCTAGACGAGGAACAGCGGGGACTTACGAGCAGTACTTC	CSARRGTAGTYEQYF
-	TRBV7-8	-	TRBJ2-1	TGTGCCAGCAGCACGGGACTTGGAAATGAGCAGTTCTTC	CASSTGLGNEQFF
-	TRBV9	many	TRBJ2-5	TGTGCCAGCAGCCTCAGGCATAAAGAGACCCAGTACTTC	CASSLRHKETQYF
TRBD1	TRBV6-5	-	TRBJ1-4	TGTGCCAGCAGTTACTCGGGACAGGGACAAGAAAAACTGTTTTTT	CASSYSGQGQEKLFF
-	TRBV10-3	many	TRBJ2-3	TGTGCCACTTGGGATACAGGGAGCACAGATACGCAGTATTTT	CATWDTGSTDTQYF
TRBD1	TRBV7-9	-	TRBJ2-1	TGTGCCAGCAGCCCTAGGGGAACAGGGGCAAACAATGAGCAGTTCTTC	CASSPRGTGANNEQFF
-	TRBV7-9	-	TRBJ2-3	TGTGCCAGCAGCTCGCCGAGGGGGGTTGCAGATACGCAGTATTTT	CASSSPRGVADTQYF
-	TRBV5-1	many	TRBJ1-4	TGCGCCAGCAGCTTGGCCCTCGGGCTCCAGGGCGAAAAACTGTTTTTT	CASSLALGLQGEKLFF